This paragraph reports one T cell receptor beta chain. What it recognizes is unknown. The data derive from a study of T cells in localized non-small cell lung cancer. This table comes from immunoSEQ multiplex PCR, and its TCRdb copy is limited to in-frame clones, with some not included. The profile shows roughly 1,400 clones, around 30% of them singletons. Trimming removed 6 bases from V and 4 bases from J, with 18 bases in between. CDR1 is MNHGY and CDR2 is SAAAGT in the germline V gene. CDR3 length equals 15 residues. Study observations and caveats: Detection in adjacent lung was observed for a median roughly 57 of the top 100 tumor clones. An association was observed between higher blood T cell density and longer overall survival.

The sample here was normal lung tissue next to the tumor, taken before any cancer treatment. This receptor was obtained from a male donor at least 60 years old with stage I squamous cell lung carcinoma. The J gene is TRBJ1-1, the V gene TRBV6-8; the D is unclear. For the CDR3, the DNA is TGTGCCAGCAGGACCCGTTGGCGATATGGCACTGAAGCTTTCTTT. Translation: CASRTRWRYGTEAFF.